Listed below are T cell receptor beta chains from one sample, sequenced in a study of blood T cell repertoires in COVID-19. The assay was immunoSEQ multiplex PCR, and TCRdb's table has in-frame clones only and misses some. The sample carries more than 100,000 clones, about 89% recorded once. Sequencing was carried out using peripheral blood. These receptors originate from a woman aged 55-70 years with acute or convalescent COVID-19. The CDR3 runs from the conserved cysteine through the conserved F or W. A D gene is named only where the DNA matches it firmly. Rows give clone size only sometimes, using once, few, many, or a class for an expanded clone.

v_call: TRBV27
clone_size: .
j_call: TRBJ2-3
d_call: TRBD2
cdr3_nt: TGTGCCAGCAGCCTCACCCCTAGCGGGAGAGCGGATACGCAGTATTTT
cdr3_aa: CASSLTPSGRADTQYF

v_call: TRBV19
clone_size: once
j_call: TRBJ1-1
d_call: TRBD1
cdr3_nt: TGTGCCAGTAGTAGGACAGGCCTGAACACTGAAGCTTTCTTT
cdr3_aa: CASSRTGLNTEAFF

v_call: TRBV7-8
clone_size: .
j_call: TRBJ2-1
d_call: TRBD1
cdr3_nt: TGTGCCAGCAGCGCCGCCGGGACAGTGGCCTCCAATGAGCAGTTCTTC
cdr3_aa: CASSAAGTVASNEQFF

v_call: TRBV6-5
clone_size: .
j_call: TRBJ2-5
d_call: TRBD2
cdr3_nt: TGTGCCAGCAGTTATTTAGCGGGAGCCCGCGTGGAGACCCAGTACTTC
cdr3_aa: CASSYLAGARVETQYF

v_call: TRBV10-3
clone_size: .
j_call: TRBJ1-4
d_call: .
cdr3_nt: TGTGCCATCAGTGATGGACAAACCGAAAAACTGTTTTTT
cdr3_aa: CAISDGQTEKLFF

v_call: TRBV28
clone_size: .
j_call: TRBJ1-2
d_call: TRBD1
cdr3_nt: TGTGCCAGCAGTTTAGGACAGGGCTATGGCTACACCTTC
cdr3_aa: CASSLGQGYGYTF

v_call: TRBV15
clone_size: once
j_call: TRBJ2-1
d_call: .
cdr3_nt: TGTGCCACCAGCAGTCTTAATGAGCAGTTCTTC
cdr3_aa: CATSSLNEQFF

v_call: TRBV6-5
clone_size: .
j_call: TRBJ1-6
d_call: .
cdr3_nt: TGTGCCAGCAGGCCCAGGGGTAGTTCACCCCTCCACTTT
cdr3_aa: CASRPRGSSPLHF

v_call: TRBV28
clone_size: .
j_call: TRBJ2-3
d_call: TRBD1
cdr3_nt: TGTGCCAGCACCTGGGGACAGGGCACAGATACGCAGTATTTT
cdr3_aa: CASTWGQGTDTQYF

v_call: TRBV29-1
clone_size: .
j_call: TRBJ2-6
d_call: .
cdr3_nt: TGCAGCGTTGAATCGGGCTCTGGGGCCAACGTCCTGACTTTC
cdr3_aa: CSVESGSGANVLTF

v_call: TRBV5-1
clone_size: .
j_call: TRBJ1-2
d_call: .
cdr3_nt: TGCGCCAGCAGCAAAGGGGGAGACTATGGCTACACCTTC
cdr3_aa: CASSKGGDYGYTF

v_call: TRBV19
clone_size: .
j_call: TRBJ1-1
d_call: TRBD1
cdr3_nt: TGTGCCAGTAGTGCAACAGGGGCGATCACTGAAGCTTTCTTT
cdr3_aa: CASSATGAITEAFF

v_call: TRBV6-6
clone_size: .
j_call: TRBJ1-2
d_call: TRBD1
cdr3_nt: TGTGCCAGCTCCCAGGACAGGGTGAACTATGGCTACACCTTC
cdr3_aa: CASSQDRVNYGYTF

v_call: TRBV6-5
clone_size: .
j_call: TRBJ1-1
d_call: .
cdr3_nt: TGTGCCAGCAGTTACGGGGGGGACACTGAAGCTTTCTTT
cdr3_aa: CASSYGGDTEAFF

v_call: TRBV30
clone_size: .
j_call: TRBJ1-5
d_call: .
cdr3_nt: TGTGCCTGGAGTAAGGCAGGGAATCAGCCCCAGCATTTT
cdr3_aa: CAWSKAGNQPQHF

v_call: TRBV10-3
clone_size: .
j_call: TRBJ1-1
d_call: .
cdr3_nt: TGTGCCATCATAGGTGTCGCGGGAACTGAAGCTTTCTTT
cdr3_aa: CAIIGVAGTEAFF

v_call: TRBV18
clone_size: .
j_call: TRBJ1-2
d_call: .
cdr3_nt: TGTGCCAGCTCTTCTAACAGTAACTATGGCTACACCTTC
cdr3_aa: CASSSNSNYGYTF

v_call: TRBV27
clone_size: .
j_call: TRBJ1-1
d_call: TRBD1
cdr3_nt: TGTGCCAGCAGTTTATCGACAGGGACTGAAGCTTTCTTT
cdr3_aa: CASSLSTGTEAFF

v_call: TRBV2
clone_size: .
j_call: TRBJ2-7
d_call: .
cdr3_nt: TGTGCCAGCGGTTCCCCTGGAGGCGAGCAGTACTTC
cdr3_aa: CASGSPGGEQYF

v_call: TRBV16
clone_size: .
j_call: TRBJ2-7
d_call: TRBD2
cdr3_nt: TGTGCCAGCAGCCAGTATCGACGGACTAGCGGGAGAGACGAGCAGTACTTC
cdr3_aa: CASSQYRRTSGRDEQYF

v_call: TRBV19
clone_size: .
j_call: TRBJ1-2
d_call: .
cdr3_nt: TGTGCCAGTAGTAAGAAAGGGGGAGAATATGGCTACACCTTC
cdr3_aa: CASSKKGGEYGYTF

v_call: TRBV9
clone_size: .
j_call: TRBJ2-3
d_call: TRBD2
cdr3_nt: TGTGCCAGCAGCGTTAGCGGGAGTGATACGCAGTATTTT
cdr3_aa: CASSVSGSDTQYF

v_call: TRBV5-4
clone_size: .
j_call: TRBJ2-1
d_call: .
cdr3_nt: TGTGCCGTCCACCACGGACTTGCCTACAATGAGCAGTTCTTC
cdr3_aa: CAVHHGLAYNEQFF

v_call: TRBV13
clone_size: once
j_call: TRBJ2-2
d_call: .
cdr3_nt: TGTGCCAGCAGCTTATCGGAGGGTGATTCCTGGGGTGACGGGGAGCTGTTTTTT
cdr3_aa: CASSLSEGDSWGDGELFF

v_call: TRBV3-1/TRBV3-2
clone_size: .
j_call: TRBJ2-5
d_call: TRBD2
cdr3_nt: TGTGCCAGCAGCCACAATAGCGGGAGTGGGGAGACCCAGTACTTC
cdr3_aa: CASSHNSGSGETQYF

v_call: TRBV19
clone_size: .
j_call: TRBJ1-3
d_call: .
cdr3_nt: TGTGCCAGTAGTACAAACGGTCCGCCTGGAAACACCATATATTTT
cdr3_aa: CASSTNGPPGNTIYF

v_call: TRBV6-5
clone_size: once
j_call: TRBJ2-1
d_call: TRBD2
cdr3_nt: TGTGCCAGCAGTTACTATGGCGGGAGGGCCGTTGAGCAGTTCTTC
cdr3_aa: CASSYYGGRAVEQFF

v_call: TRBV29-1
clone_size: .
j_call: TRBJ2-2
d_call: TRBD2
cdr3_nt: TGCAGCGTATCGGGGGGAGTCCTACGTACCGGGGAGCTGTTTTTT
cdr3_aa: CSVSGGVLRTGELFF

v_call: TRBV7-8
clone_size: .
j_call: TRBJ2-1
d_call: TRBD2
cdr3_nt: TGTGCCAGCAGCTTAGCATCCGGGACTATCGGAGAGCAGTTCTTC
cdr3_aa: CASSLASGTIGEQFF

v_call: TRBV14
clone_size: .
j_call: TRBJ2-3
d_call: TRBD2
cdr3_nt: TGTGCCAGCAGCCAAGGCAGCGGGAGGTATACGCAGTATTTT
cdr3_aa: CASSQGSGRYTQYF

v_call: TRBV27
clone_size: .
j_call: TRBJ2-4
d_call: .
cdr3_nt: TGTGCCAGCAGTTTAAATTTAAGGGGAAACATTCAGTACTTC
cdr3_aa: CASSLNLRGNIQYF

v_call: TRBV19
clone_size: .
j_call: TRBJ1-5
d_call: TRBD1
cdr3_nt: TGTGCCAGCCGCGACAGGGTCAATCAGCCCCAGCATTTT
cdr3_aa: CASRDRVNQPQHF

v_call: TRBV3-1/TRBV3-2
clone_size: .
j_call: TRBJ1-2
d_call: .
cdr3_nt: TGTGCCAGCAGCCTGTCAATTTTGGAGTATGGCTACACCTTC
cdr3_aa: CASSLSILEYGYTF

v_call: TRBV7-8
clone_size: .
j_call: TRBJ1-2
d_call: TRBD1
cdr3_nt: TGTGCCAGCAGCTCTAGTGCGACAGGGGTCTATGGCTACACCTTC
cdr3_aa: CASSSSATGVYGYTF

v_call: TRBV6-2/TRBV6-3
clone_size: .
j_call: TRBJ1-5
d_call: TRBD1
cdr3_nt: TGTGCCAGCAGTCCCCAGGGGGCTCAGCCCCAGCATTTT
cdr3_aa: CASSPQGAQPQHF

v_call: TRBV2
clone_size: .
j_call: TRBJ1-4
d_call: .
cdr3_nt: TGTGCCAGCATAAGACGGAGAAATGAAAAACTGTTTTTT
cdr3_aa: CASIRRRNEKLFF

v_call: TRBV4-2
clone_size: .
j_call: TRBJ2-1
d_call: .
cdr3_nt: TGTGCCAGCAGCCAACCCGGGACACCTTACAATGAGCAGTTCTTC
cdr3_aa: CASSQPGTPYNEQFF

v_call: TRBV7-3
clone_size: once
j_call: TRBJ2-3
d_call: TRBD2
cdr3_nt: TGTGCCAGCAGCGCGAGACCTAGCGGGAGCTCAGATACGCAGTATTTT
cdr3_aa: CASSARPSGSSDTQYF

v_call: TRBV3-1/TRBV3-2
clone_size: .
j_call: TRBJ1-1
d_call: .
cdr3_nt: TGTGCCAGCAGCCAAGTGGGAGGGAGGACTGAAGCTTTCTTT
cdr3_aa: CASSQVGGRTEAFF

v_call: TRBV3-1/TRBV3-2
clone_size: .
j_call: TRBJ2-2
d_call: TRBD2
cdr3_nt: TGTGCCACCGCTGCGGGAGGCACCGGGGAGCTGTTTTTT
cdr3_aa: CATAAGGTGELFF

v_call: TRBV18
clone_size: .
j_call: TRBJ1-4
d_call: .
cdr3_nt: TGTGCCAGCTCACCACAGCAGGGGCGAGCTAATGAAAAACTGTTTTTT
cdr3_aa: CASSPQQGRANEKLFF

v_call: TRBV5-4
clone_size: once
j_call: TRBJ1-2
d_call: TRBD1
cdr3_nt: TGTGCCAGCACGTGGACAGGCAACTATGGCTACACCTTC
cdr3_aa: CASTWTGNYGYTF

v_call: TRBV2
clone_size: once
j_call: TRBJ1-2
d_call: .
cdr3_nt: TGTGCCAGCAGTGAGAGGTTGATAAACTATGGCTACACCTTC
cdr3_aa: CASSERLINYGYTF

v_call: TRBV19
clone_size: .
j_call: TRBJ2-7
d_call: .
cdr3_nt: TGTGCCAGTAGTATAGGGGGCCCCCTCCACGAGCAGTACTTC
cdr3_aa: CASSIGGPLHEQYF

v_call: TRBV28
clone_size: .
j_call: TRBJ1-5
d_call: .
cdr3_nt: TGTGCCAGCAGTTTAAATCGCGATCAGCCCCAGCATTTT
cdr3_aa: CASSLNRDQPQHF

v_call: TRBV19
clone_size: once
j_call: TRBJ2-5
d_call: TRBD1
cdr3_nt: TGTGCCAGTAGTATAGCAACAGGGGTAGAGACCCAGTACTTC
cdr3_aa: CASSIATGVETQYF

v_call: TRBV11-2
clone_size: .
j_call: TRBJ1-2
d_call: .
cdr3_nt: TGTGCCAGCAGCTCGGAGGGAGATGGCTACACCTTC
cdr3_aa: CASSSEGDGYTF

v_call: TRBV15
clone_size: .
j_call: TRBJ1-3
d_call: .
cdr3_nt: TGTGCCACCAGCGGGCTACAGGGTCGCGGAAACACCATATATTTT
cdr3_aa: CATSGLQGRGNTIYF

v_call: TRBV30
clone_size: .
j_call: TRBJ2-7
d_call: .
cdr3_nt: TGTGCCTGGTCAGGGGATACAATCTCCTACGAGCAGTACTTC
cdr3_aa: CAWSGDTISYEQYF

v_call: TRBV19
clone_size: .
j_call: TRBJ1-5
d_call: .
cdr3_nt: TGTGCCAGCAGGGTTTATAGCAATCAGCCCCAGCATTTT
cdr3_aa: CASRVYSNQPQHF

v_call: TRBV24-1
clone_size: .
j_call: TRBJ1-1
d_call: .
cdr3_nt: TGTGCCACCAGTGATTTGAAGGGGGGGGTAGATTTGAACACTGAAGCTTTCTTT
cdr3_aa: CATSDLKGGVDLNTEAFF

v_call: TRBV27
clone_size: .
j_call: TRBJ1-5
d_call: TRBD1
cdr3_nt: TGTGCCAGCAGTCCGCGACAGGGCCGGCCCCAGCATTTT
cdr3_aa: CASSPRQGRPQHF

v_call: TRBV7-8
clone_size: .
j_call: TRBJ2-1
d_call: TRBD2
cdr3_nt: TGTGCCAGCAGTCATGGGGGGGATGAGCAGTTCTTC
cdr3_aa: CASSHGGDEQFF

v_call: TRBV9
clone_size: .
j_call: TRBJ2-1
d_call: TRBD2
cdr3_nt: TGTGCCAGCAGCGTACCCTTAGCGGGAGTGGGCTACAATGAGCAGTTCTTC
cdr3_aa: CASSVPLAGVGYNEQFF

v_call: TRBV24-1
clone_size: .
j_call: TRBJ1-2
d_call: .
cdr3_nt: TGTGCCATTTCGATGGGGGCTGGAGGCTACACCTTC
cdr3_aa: CAISMGAGGYTF

v_call: TRBV27
clone_size: .
j_call: TRBJ2-1
d_call: TRBD2
cdr3_nt: TGTGCCAGCAGTTCGACTGGGGTGACCGGGACTAGAGAGTTCTTC
cdr3_aa: CASSSTGVTGTREFF

v_call: TRBV28
clone_size: .
j_call: TRBJ2-7
d_call: TRBD1
cdr3_nt: TGTGCCAGCAGCCTGGGACAGGGGTTCTCCTACGAGCAGTACTTC
cdr3_aa: CASSLGQGFSYEQYF

v_call: TRBV6-5
clone_size: .
j_call: TRBJ2-1
d_call: TRBD2
cdr3_nt: TGTGCCAGCAGTTACAATCCTAGCGGGACGATCGATGAGCAGTTCTTC
cdr3_aa: CASSYNPSGTIDEQFF

v_call: TRBV19
clone_size: few
j_call: TRBJ1-2
d_call: TRBD1
cdr3_nt: TGTGCCAGTAGTCCCTGGGACAGATCTAACTATGGCTACACCTTC
cdr3_aa: CASSPWDRSNYGYTF